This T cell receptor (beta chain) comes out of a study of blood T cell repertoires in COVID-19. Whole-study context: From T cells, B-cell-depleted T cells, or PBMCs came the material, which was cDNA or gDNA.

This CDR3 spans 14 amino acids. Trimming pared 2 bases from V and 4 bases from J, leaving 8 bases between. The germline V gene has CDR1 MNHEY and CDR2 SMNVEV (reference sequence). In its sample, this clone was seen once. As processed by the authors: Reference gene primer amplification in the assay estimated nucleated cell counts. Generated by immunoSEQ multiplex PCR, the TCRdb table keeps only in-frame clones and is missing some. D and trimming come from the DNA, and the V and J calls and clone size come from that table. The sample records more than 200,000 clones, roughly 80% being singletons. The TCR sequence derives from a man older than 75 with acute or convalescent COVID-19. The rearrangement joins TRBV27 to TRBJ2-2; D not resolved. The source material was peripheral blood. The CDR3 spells CASSLGPGTGELFF. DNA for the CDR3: TGTGCCAGCAGTTTAGGGCCAGGCACCGGGGAGCTGTTTTTT.